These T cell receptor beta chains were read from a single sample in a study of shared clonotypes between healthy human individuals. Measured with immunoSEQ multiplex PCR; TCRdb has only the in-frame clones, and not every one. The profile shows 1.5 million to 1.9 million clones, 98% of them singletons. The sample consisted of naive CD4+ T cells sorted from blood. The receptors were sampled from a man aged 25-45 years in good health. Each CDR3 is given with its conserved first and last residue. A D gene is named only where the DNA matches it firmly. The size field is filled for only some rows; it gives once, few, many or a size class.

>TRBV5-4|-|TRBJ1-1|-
TGTGCCAGCAGCCAACCTGACAGGACGGGAACTGAAGCTTTCTTT
CASSQPDRTGTEAFF
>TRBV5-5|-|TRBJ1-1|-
TGTGCCAGCAGCTTGGATTGGGGCGGGAACACTGAAGCTTTCTTT
CASSLDWGGNTEAFF
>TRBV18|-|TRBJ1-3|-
TGTGCCAGCTCGGCCGGGACGGCTGGAAACACCATATATTTT
CASSAGTAGNTIYF
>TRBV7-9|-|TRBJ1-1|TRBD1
TGTGCCAGCAGCTCCGGGACAGGGCCCACTGAAGCTTTCTTT
CASSSGTGPTEAFF
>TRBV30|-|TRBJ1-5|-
TGTGCCTGGAGTCCCATTGGACCGGGGCGGGAGCCCCAGCATTTT
CAWSPIGPGREPQHF
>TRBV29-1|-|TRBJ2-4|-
TGCAGCGCCGGGCCGCTAGCCAAAAACATTCAGTACTTC
CSAGPLAKNIQYF
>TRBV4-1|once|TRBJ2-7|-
TGCGCCAGCAGCCATACAGGGTCCCGCGAGCAGTACTTC
CASSHTGSREQYF
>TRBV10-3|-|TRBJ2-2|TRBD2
TGTGCCACGCAAGGACTAGCGGGAGGTGGAACCGGGGAGCTGTTTTTT
CATQGLAGGGTGELFF
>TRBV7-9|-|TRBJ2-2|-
TGTGCCAGCAGCTTAGCGGGGGCAGTTGACACCGGGGAGCTGTTTTTT
CASSLAGAVDTGELFF
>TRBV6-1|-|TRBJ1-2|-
TGTGCCAGCAGTGAATCCTGGGGCCCAGGCTATGGCTACACCTTC
CASSESWGPGYGYTF
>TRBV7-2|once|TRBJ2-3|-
TGTGCCAGCAGCCTTGGTAGCACAGATACGCAGTATTTT
CASSLGSTDTQYF